This T cell receptor (beta chain) was found in a study of cytomegalovirus exposure and HLA in healthy donors. Notes on this clone: Its specificity is not known. Compared with germline, one end of the junction differs, possibly owing to a read error.

Study-wide points: Trimming of TCR beta V- and J-genes showed a link, identified in a later analysis, to a missense DCLRE1C variant.

The CDR3 totals 8 residues. The PCR used 60 Vbeta and 13 Jbeta primers. The protocol was immunoSEQ multiplex PCR, while the TCRdb copy is restricted to in-frame clones and leaves out a portion. The sample contains roughly 140,000 clones, about 85% of which appear only once. This chain joins TRBV23-1 and TRBJ1-2, with D uncertain. TRBV23-1 is assigned to the ORF class and has an uncertain function. The receptor was isolated from a woman under 30 in good health and CMV-seronegative. Source material: PBMCs. Written as DNA, the CDR3 is TGCGCCAGCAGTCCCGGGATTTTC. It translates to CASSPGIF.